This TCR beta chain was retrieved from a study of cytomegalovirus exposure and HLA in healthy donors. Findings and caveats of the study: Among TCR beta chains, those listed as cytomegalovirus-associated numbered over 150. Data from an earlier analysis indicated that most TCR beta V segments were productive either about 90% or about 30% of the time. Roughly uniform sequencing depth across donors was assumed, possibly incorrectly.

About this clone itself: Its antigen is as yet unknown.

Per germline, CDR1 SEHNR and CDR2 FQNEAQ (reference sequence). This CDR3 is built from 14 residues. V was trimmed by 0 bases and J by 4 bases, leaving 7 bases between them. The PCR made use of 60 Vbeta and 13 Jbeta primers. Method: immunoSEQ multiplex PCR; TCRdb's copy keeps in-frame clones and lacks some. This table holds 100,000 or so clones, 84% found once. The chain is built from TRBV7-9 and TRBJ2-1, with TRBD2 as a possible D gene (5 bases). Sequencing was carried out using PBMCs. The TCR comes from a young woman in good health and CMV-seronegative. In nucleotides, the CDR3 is TGTGCCAGCAGCTTAGCGGGAGCTTACAATGAGCAGTTCTTC. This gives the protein CASSLAGAYNEQFF.